Sequencing of this T cell receptor (beta chain) was carried out in a study of T-cell memory formation after mild COVID-19. Regarding this clonotype: Its matching antigen is unknown.

Germline V gene sequence: CDR1 MNHEY, CDR2 SVGAGI. V lost 5 bases and J 10 bases, leaving 15 bases between the germline ends. This CDR3 has 13 amino acids. TCRdb reanalysed the 5' RACE reads using MiXCR and keeps one entry per CDR3 protein. The sample contains roughly 560,000 distinct CDR3 sequences, just over 20% of which appear only once. General study findings and limits: There was a balanced CD4/CD8 profile in clones contracting day 15 to 85, and later expanders leaned CD4+.

The chain recombines TRBV6-5 with TRBJ2-1; D may correspond to TRBD1 or TRBD2 (5 bases each). This TCR was sampled from an adult woman who had mild COVID-19 (a few samples of this study predate the infection). Cell type and time point are not known. The sequencing sample was made of PBMCs or a T cell subset sorted from them (not recorded which). The CDR3 loop reads CASSRGPPGEQFF. The CDR3, as DNA: TGTGCCAGCAGTCGGGGACCCCCTGGGGAGCAGTTCTTC.